These T cell receptor beta chains were read from a single sample in a study of cytomegalovirus exposure and HLA in healthy donors. Measured with immunoSEQ multiplex PCR; TCRdb has only the in-frame clones, and not every one. The repertoire includes some 250,000 clones, roughly 82% of them detected once, and 5.4% sits in the top ten. The sequencing input was PBMCs. The source of these receptors is a woman in her thirties or forties in good health and CMV-seropositive. Each CDR3 is given with its conserved first and last residue. A D gene is named only where the DNA matches it firmly. Size tells how often a clone was seen (once, few, many) or the class of an expanded clone, and some rows leave it out.

j_call v_call d_call clone_size cdr3_aa cdr3_nt
TRBJ1-5 TRBV15 TRBD1 - CATSKARRGQEQPQHF TGTGCCACCAGCAAAGCCCGCCGGGGACAGGAACAGCCCCAGCATTTT
TRBJ1-1 TRBV12-5 - - CASGQGNTEAFF TGTGCTAGTGGACAGGGGAACACTGAAGCTTTCTTT
TRBJ2-2 TRBV7-2 TRBD2 few CASSPPRGGGTGELFF TGTGCCAGCAGCCCACCCCGGGGGGGAGGAACCGGGGAGCTGTTTTTT
TRBJ1-4 TRBV6-1 - - CASNREPTNEKLFF TGTGCCAGCAACCGGGAGCCAACTAATGAAAAACTGTTTTTT
TRBJ2-1 TRBV4-1 TRBD2 - CASSQGERGGNEQFF TGCGCCAGCAGCCAAGGGGAACGGGGAGGGAATGAGCAGTTCTTC
TRBJ2-3 TRBV7-2 - - CASSLDTGGTDTQYF TGTGCCAGCAGCTTAGATACGGGAGGCACAGATACGCAGTATTTT
TRBJ2-5 TRBV20-1 - - CSAPYAETQYF TGCAGTGCCCCGTACGCGGAGACCCAGTACTTC
TRBJ2-1 TRBV4-3 - - CASSQEWANNEQFF TGCGCCAGCAGCCAAGAGTGGGCCAACAATGAGCAGTTCTTC
TRBJ2-1 TRBV6-6 TRBD1 once CASSQTGAAQEQFF TGTGCCAGCAGTCAGACAGGGGCGGCGCAGGAGCAGTTCTTC
TRBJ2-5 TRBV4-3 TRBD2 - CASSQGLANYQETQYF TGCGCCAGCAGCCAGGGACTAGCGAACTACCAAGAGACCCAGTACTTC
TRBJ2-7 TRBV5-1 TRBD1 few CASSAGTGYEQYF TGCGCCAGCAGCGCCGGGACAGGGTACGAGCAGTACTTC
TRBJ2-5 TRBV18 TRBD2 - CASSPGLAGDTQYF TGTGCCAGCTCTCCGGGACTAGCGGGAGACACCCAGTACTTC
TRBJ2-7 TRBV7-9 - once CASSPAPGGLMDEQYF TGTGCCAGCAGCCCAGCGCCGGGGGGCCTCATGGACGAGCAGTACTTC
TRBJ1-5 TRBV29-1 TRBD1 - CSVTTGLDQPQHF TGCAGCGTTACGACAGGGTTAGATCAGCCCCAGCATTTT
TRBJ1-3 TRBV7-9 - - CASSDTSGNTIYF TGTGCCAGCAGCGATACTTCTGGAAACACCATATATTTT
TRBJ1-2 TRBV5-4 TRBD1 - CASSSGQRKSIGDGYTF TGTGCCAGTAGTTCGGGACAGCGAAAATCTATTGGCGATGGCTACACCTTC
TRBJ2-7 TRBV7-6 TRBD2 - CASSLVPLGTSGGGYEQYF TGTGCCAGCAGCTTAGTCCCCCTCGGGACTAGCGGGGGTGGGTACGAGCAGTACTTC
TRBJ2-3 TRBV30 - - CAWSVVAEGTQYF TGTGCCTGGAGTGTCGTGGCGGAGGGGACGCAGTATTTT
TRBJ1-1 TRBV5-5 TRBD1 - CASSTDRGSTEAFF TGTGCCAGCAGCACGGACAGGGGGAGTACTGAAGCTTTCTTT
TRBJ1-1 TRBV6-1 TRBD1 - CASSLDRESSTEAFF TGTGCCAGCAGTTTAGACAGGGAGAGTAGCACTGAAGCTTTCTTT
TRBJ1-2 TRBV30 - - CAWSVELGGVGGYTF TGTGCCTGGAGTGTAGAATTAGGGGGGGTTGGTGGCTACACCTTC
TRBJ1-1 TRBV5-5 TRBD1 - CASSGLGTGANEAFF TGTGCCAGCAGCGGTTTGGGGACAGGGGCCAATGAAGCTTTCTTT
TRBJ1-2 TRBV6-1 TRBD1 - CASSPGTGYGYTF TGTGCCAGCAGTCCCGGGACAGGGTATGGCTACACCTTC
TRBJ1-1 TRBV30 - - CAWSVGVLHTEAFF TGTGCCTGGAGTGTGGGAGTTCTACACACTGAAGCTTTCTTT
TRBJ1-1 TRBV4-2 TRBD1 - CASSHVDRDGGTEAFF TGTGCCAGCAGCCATGTTGACAGGGATGGTGGGACTGAAGCTTTCTTT
TRBJ2-5 TRBV7-9 - - CSSSLGIRGETQYF TGTTCCAGCAGCTTAGGTATTCGAGGAGAGACCCAGTACTTC
TRBJ1-4 TRBV4-2 - - CASSQEAGSEKLFF TGTGCCAGCAGCCAAGAAGCTGGTAGTGAAAAACTGTTTTTT
TRBJ2-3 TRBV15 TRBD2 - CATSRSPSGGLDTQYF TGTGCCACCAGCAGGAGCCCTAGCGGGGGGCTGGATACGCAGTATTTT
TRBJ1-4 TRBV23-1 - few CASSQMEDQQPFF TGCGCCAGCAGTCAGATGGAGGACCAGCAGCCGTTTTTT
TRBJ1-2 TRBV7-6 - - CASSLGEGLNYGYTF TGTGCCAGCAGCTTAGGGGAGGGTCTGAACTATGGCTACACCTTC
TRBJ1-4 TRBV5-4 - - CASSSRFSRGDEKLFF TGTGCCAGCAGCTCCCGATTCAGCAGGGGCGACGAAAAACTGTTTTTT
TRBJ2-7 TRBV7-6 TRBD1 - CASSAGTGSEQYF TGTGCCAGCAGCGCCGGGACAGGGTCCGAGCAGTACTTC